This T cell receptor (beta chain) emerged from a study of T cell repertoires in chronic hepatitis B (dated by TCRdb to the late 2010s). Trimming takes 1 base from V and 8 bases from J, and the germline ends sit 8 bases apart. The CDR3 covers 11 residues, taking in both the cysteine and the phenylalanine. CDR3 DNA is the only sequence kept; it has 33 bases, read in frame from the first base. Looking up the germline V gene (reference sequence) yields CDR1 DFQATT and CDR2 SNEGSKA. A remark on this clone: Its antigen is not yet known. Base qualities are not recorded, but no much larger clone differs from it by a single base.

The library was obtained by the immunoSEQ multiplex PCR assay. TCRdb stores this immuneACCESS table with in-frame sequences only. Part of the clones is absent; in the studies checked, under half of the shortfall reflects unresolved V genes, and no reason is known for the rest. Within this sample are about 500 clones, with about four fifths of them counted one time only. In total, the top ten clones hold almost 30% of the sample. The receptor chain draws on TRBV20-1 and TRBJ1-2; no D gene is confidently identified. Sequencing was done on a sample of total CD8+ T cells from PBMCs. The receptor's source is a human donor with chronic hepatitis B virus infection. The CDR3: CSARGEAGYTF. The DNA sequence reads TGCAGTGCTAGAGGCGAAGCGGGCTACACCTTC.